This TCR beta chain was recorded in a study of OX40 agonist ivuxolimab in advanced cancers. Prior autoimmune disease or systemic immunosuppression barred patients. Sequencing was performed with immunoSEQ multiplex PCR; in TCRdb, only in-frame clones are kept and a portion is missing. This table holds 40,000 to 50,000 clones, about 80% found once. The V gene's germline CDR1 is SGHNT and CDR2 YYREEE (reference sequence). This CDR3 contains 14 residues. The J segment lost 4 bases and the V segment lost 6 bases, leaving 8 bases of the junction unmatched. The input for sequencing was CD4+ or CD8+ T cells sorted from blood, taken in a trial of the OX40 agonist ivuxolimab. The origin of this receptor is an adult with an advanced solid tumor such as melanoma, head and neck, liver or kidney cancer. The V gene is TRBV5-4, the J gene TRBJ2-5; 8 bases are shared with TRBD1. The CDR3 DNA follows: TGTGCCAGCAACGCGGACAGGGCCCTAGAGACCCAGTACTTC. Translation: CASNADRALETQYF. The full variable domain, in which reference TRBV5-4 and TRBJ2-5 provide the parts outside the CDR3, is ETGVTQSPTHLIKTRGQQVTLRCSSQSGHNTVSWYQQALGQGPQFIFQYYREEENGRGNFPPRFSGLQFPNYSSELNVNALELDDSALYLCASNADRALETQYFGPGTRLLVL.